These 17 T cell receptor beta chains share one sample of origin, sequenced in a study of regulatory T cells in long-lasting Graves disease. The authors built TCR beta libraries using iRepertoire HTBI primers and Arm-PCR of CDR3 regions. One entry per CDR3 protein, called by TCRdb with MiXCR from the multiplex PCR reads. The data show roughly 400,000 distinct CDR3 sequences, about 16% seen once. Sample time point: newly diagnosed GD, antithyroid drugs for less than 3 months. RNA isolated from PBMCs was used to make the TCR library. The same sample was also studied in work on T cells in Graves' hyperthyroidism and ophthalmopathy.

Sequenced here: peripheral blood mononuclear cells (PBMCs), sampled at new diagnosis, from a patient treated with antithyroid drugs. These receptors were taken from a woman younger than 30 with Graves disease.

This clonotype was recorded once. V usage is TRBV2 and J usage is TRBJ2-7, with TRBD2 matching 8 bases. Germline V CDR1 and CDR2: SNHLY, FYNNEI. V was pared by 6 bases and J by 2 bases, with 6 bases of the junction left unmatched. This CDR3 has 14 amino acids. CDR3 sequence: CASSLAGPPYEQYF. CDR3 DNA: TGTGCCAGCAGCCTAGCGGGTCCCCCCTACGAGCAGTACTTC.

The V and J genes are TRBV6-2 or TRBV6-3 and TRBJ2-7, with D perhaps TRBD1 (6 bases). V lost 5 bases and J 2 bases, leaving 10 bases between the germline ends. The germline V gene has CDR1 MNHEY and CDR2 SVGEGT. The CDR3 extends over 13 amino acids. In DNA form, the CDR3 reads TGTGCCAGCAGTGAATGGGACACCTACGAGCAGTACTTC. Translated, it gives CASSEWDTYEQYF.

This clonotype showed up just once. The J gene is TRBJ2-3, the V gene TRBV13; the D call may be TRBD1 or TRBD2 (5 bases each). The CDR3 runs 14 residues. Between the trimmed V and J ends, which lost 5 bases and 1 base, there was a span of 10 bases. Germline CDR1 is PRHDT and CDR2 is FYEKMQ (reference sequence). The CDR3 DNA reads as TGTGCCAGCAGCGTCCGAGGGGGCACAGATACGCAGTATTTT. Residues: CASSVRGGTDTQYF.

This clonotype was found many times. The rearrangement joins TRBV2 to TRBJ2-1; 7 positions match TRBD2. The V gene's germline CDR1 is SNHLY and CDR2 FYNNEI. V shed 5 bases and J 13 bases; nucleotides not matched to a gene: 5. The CDR3 runs 11 residues. The chain's CDR3 is CASSSKRDQFF. The CDR3 coding sequence is TGTGCCAGCAGTTCGAAGCGGGACCAGTTCTTC.

This clonotype was found many times. CDR3: CSAIPDRVDGYTF. CDR3 nucleotide sequence: TGCAGTGCTATTCCGGACAGGGTTGATGGCTACACCTTC. This rearrangement joins TRBV20-1 to TRBJ1-2; 8 nucleotides align to TRBD1. CDR3 length: 13 amino acids. CDR1 and CDR2 from the germline V gene are DFQATT and SNEGSKA (reference sequence). The junction had 7 bases not matched to a gene; V was cut back by 4 bases and J by 6 bases.

This clonotype was found many times. This likely traces to a read error, being one base from a far larger clone. The J gene is TRBJ2-7, the V gene TRBV10-1; 7 nucleotides agree with TRBD2. The junction had 9 bases not matched to a gene; V was cut back by 0 bases and J by 7 bases. The CDR3 is made up of 15 amino acids. Germline V gives CDR1 WNHNN, CDR2 SYGVQD (reference sequence). The CDR3 nucleotides are TGCGCCAGCAGTGAGTCAGGTGGGAGGGCCGATGAGCAGTACTTC. It yields the protein CASSESGGRADEQYF.

This clonotype was found many times. The chain has TRBV12-3 or TRBV12-4 and TRBJ2-1, with D maybe TRBD1 (6 bases). Trimming removed 6 bases at V and 9 bases at J, with 12 bases between. The CDR3 is 12 residues long. CDR3 bases: TGTGCCAGCAGCAATCAGGGGTTTGAGCAGTTCTTC. It specifies CASSNQGFEQFF.

At least ten counts were recorded for this clonotype. The J gene is TRBJ2-7, the V gene TRBV5-6, with 9 bases that match TRBD2. V gave up 4 bases and J gave up 5 bases; unmatched junction bases: 10. The CDR3 runs to 15 residues. Germline V gene lookup returns CDR1 SGHDT and CDR2 YYEEEE. In DNA form, the CDR3 reads TGTGCCAGCAGCATCACTAGCGGGCTTTACCACGAGCAGTACTTC. Translation gives CASSITSGLYHEQYF.

This clonotype was counted at least ten times. V gene TRBV28 combines with J gene TRBJ1-2; 9 positions match TRBD1. Losses at the gene ends were 3 bases for V and 3 bases for J; bases not matched to a gene: 17. The CDR3 covers 19 residues. Germline V gene data show CDR1 as MDHEN and CDR2 as SYDVKM. CDR3 sequence: CASSFFIGTGPPGDYGYTF. The CDR3 DNA reads TGTGCCAGCAGTTTTTTTATCGGGACAGGGCCGCCGGGGGACTATGGCTACACCTTC.

This sequence joins TRBV29-1 and TRBJ2-2; TRBD2 agrees at 13 bases. Per germline, CDR1 SQVTM and CDR2 ANQGSEA. The CDR3 is made up of 15 amino acids. The J segment lost 7 bases and the V segment lost 1 base, leaving 3 bases of the junction unmatched. The CDR3 is CSVEGTSGSFGELFF. DNA for the CDR3: TGCAGCGTTGAAGGGACTAGCGGGAGTTTCGGGGAGCTGTTTTTT.

This clonotype came up a few times. V is TRBV29-1 and J is TRBJ2-7; TRBD1 agrees at 7 bases. There are 12 residues in the CDR3. Trimming took 5 bases from V and 0 from J; bases not matched to a gene: 1. Germline V gives CDR1 SQVTM, CDR2 ANQGSEA. CDR3 nucleotide sequence: TGCAGCGTTAGGGGGCCCTCCTACGAGCAGTACTTC. This sequence encodes CSVRGPSYEQYF.

V is TRBV24-1 and J is TRBJ2-5; TRBD2 matches 8 bases. V shed 3 bases and J 1 base; nucleotides not matched to a gene: 0. CDR3 length: 14 amino acids. Germline V CDR1 and CDR2: KGHDR, SFDVKD. The CDR3 spells CATSDSGSQETQYF. CDR3 nucleotide sequence: TGTGCCACCAGTGATAGCGGGAGCCAAGAGACCCAGTACTTC.

This clonotype was recorded a few times. The V gene is TRBV10-1, the J gene TRBJ2-3, with a weak D call TRBD1 (5 bases). The CDR3 covers 16 residues. Per germline, CDR1 WNHNN and CDR2 SYGVQD (reference sequence). Trimming took off 2 bases at V and 2 bases at J, with 14 bases between the two ends. The CDR3 sequence is CASSEAPGPFTDTQYF. In nucleotides, the CDR3 is TGCGCCAGCAGTGAGGCTCCAGGGCCATTCACAGATACGCAGTATTTT.

The gene calls are TRBV10-2 and TRBJ2-7; D is ambiguous. Germline CDR1 reads WSHSY; CDR2 reads SAAADI. CDR3 size: 14 residues. The ends were cut back, 6 bases at V and 3 bases at J, with 15 bases in the middle. The CDR3, as DNA: TGCGCCAGCAGGGAGATGGGGTCGAGCTACGAGCAGTACTTC. It encodes CASREMGSSYEQYF.

This clonotype was detected ten times or more. This sequence joins TRBV20-1 and TRBJ2-2; 13 bases map to TRBD2. CDR1 and CDR2 (germline): DFQATT, SNEGSKA (reference sequence). The CDR3 spans 18 residues. V was pared by 0 bases and J by 2 bases, with 6 bases of the junction left unmatched. Here the CDR3 DNA reads TGCAGTGCTAGAGATGCACTAGCGGGAGGGATTAACACCGGGGAGCTGTTTTTT. Protein product: CSARDALAGGINTGELFF.

This clonotype has a handful of counts. The chain couples TRBV11-3 to TRBJ1-5; possible D gene TRBD1, 5 bases. This CDR3 contains 15 residues. Trimming removed 3 bases from V and 0 bases from J, with 9 bases in between. CDR1 SGHNT and CDR2 YENEEA come from the germline V gene. In nucleotides, the CDR3 is TGTGCCAGCAGCTTTCCAGGGAATAGCAATCAGCCCCAGCATTTT. It is translated as CASSFPGNSNQPQHF.

In regard to this clonotype: Mismatch with germline at one junction end may stem from a read error. The chain combines TRBV5-1 with TRBJ1-3, with D unresolved. This CDR3 has 14 residues. The germline V gene encodes CDR1 SGHRS and CDR2 YFSETQ. DNA of the CDR3: TGCGCCAGCAGCTTGGGTGAAACTGGAAACACCGTATATTTT. This gives the protein CASSLGETGNTVYF.